The 26 T cell receptor beta chains below were found in one sample sequenced in a study of control samples from healthy donors and cancer patients. Measured with immunoSEQ multiplex PCR; TCRdb has only the in-frame clones, and not every one. There are over 75,000 clones in the sample; approximately 80% occur only once, and 19% lies in the top ten. Sequenced material: blood. These receptors were collected from a man between 25 and 39 years old in good health.

This clone showed up just once. The rearrangement uses TRBV10-3 and TRBJ1-5, with TRBD1 as a possible D gene (6 bases). The CDR3 is 13 amino acids. The V end lost 10 bases, the J end lost 5 bases, and 15 bases lay between the germline ends. Germline-derived CDR1 and CDR2 are ENHRY and SYGVKD. The CDR3: CATNQGNDQPQHF. The DNA of the CDR3 is TGTGCCACCAATCAGGGGAATGATCAGCCCCAGCATTTT.

This clone was detected only once. The J gene is TRBJ2-7, the V gene TRBV7-3; either TRBD1 or TRBD2 may supply D (6 bases each). The CDR3 is 15 amino acids. CDR1 and CDR2 (germline): SGHTA, FQGTGA. The V end was cut by 0 bases, the J end by 4 bases, with 13 bases between. CDR3 sequence reads: CASSLTGGPKYEQYF. The CDR3 coding sequence is TGTGCCAGCAGCTTAACAGGGGGGCCCAAATACGAGCAGTACTTC. The complete variable domain, with remaining parts taken from reference TRBV7-3 and TRBJ2-7, reads GAGVSQTPSNKVTEKGKYVELRCDPISGHTALYWYRQSLGQGPEFLIYFQGTGAADDSGLPNDRFFAVRPEGSVSTLKIQRTERGDSAVYLCASSLTGGPKYEQYFGPGTRLTVT.

The rearrangement links TRBV2 to TRBJ1-2, with D possibly TRBD1 on 6 matching bases. CDR3 length equals 14 residues. V lost 4 bases and J lost 5, with 14 bases in between. Germline CDR1 reads SNHLY; CDR2 reads FYNNEI. For the CDR3, the DNA is TGTGCCAGCAGTGTAAGACAGGCCGAATATGGCTACACCTTC. Protein: CASSVRQAEYGYTF.

The CDR3 loop reads CASSEGTVYGYTF. CDR3 in DNA: TGTGCCAGCAGTGAGGGGACCGTCTATGGCTACACCTTC. The chain joins TRBV6-6 to TRBJ1-2; possible D gene TRBD1, 5 bases. The V gene lost 5 bases and the J gene lost 4 bases, with 11 bases spanning the gap. There are 13 residues in the CDR3. The germline V gene has CDR1 MNHNY and CDR2 SVGAGI (reference sequence).

About this clone itself: Compared with germline, one end of the junction differs, possibly owing to a read error. The chain joins TRBV30 to TRBJ2-1; 9 bases fit TRBD2. The CDR3 extends over 15 amino acids. Germline CDR1 GTSNPN, CDR2 SVGIG (reference sequence). Here the CDR3 reads CAWSVPGLAYNGQFF. CDR3 nucleotides: TGTGCCTGGAGTGTACCGGGACTAGCCTACAATGGGCAGTTCTTC.

This chain joins TRBV24-1 and TRBJ2-7; D is unresolved. In germline, CDR1 is KGHDR, CDR2 SFDVKD. Trimming removed 4 bases from V and 6 bases from J, with 12 bases in between. The CDR3 loop spans 13 amino acids. This CDR3 reads CATSEGPYPEQYF. The CDR3 nucleotides are TGTGCCACCAGTGAAGGACCTTATCCCGAGCAGTACTTC.

This chain joins TRBV7-8 and TRBJ2-1; D is possibly TRBD2 (6 bases). Trimming left V 5 bases short and J 5 bases short, with 19 bases between. From germline, CDR1 is SGHVS and CDR2 FQNEAQ. The CDR3 contains 16 residues. The CDR3 DNA is TGTGCCAGCAGCCCGCGCCGCCTTAGGAGGGACAATGAGCAGTTCTTC. Its protein product is CASSPRRLRRDNEQFF.

The gene calls are TRBV21-1 and TRBJ1-1; the listed D gene, TRBD1, was not tested against the DNA. TRBV21-1 constitutes a pseudogene. The CDR3 is 15 amino acids. Written as DNA, the CDR3 is TGTGCCAGCAGCAACGAAGAGGACAGGTCCACTGAAGCTTTCTTT. Its translation is CASSNEEDRSTEAFF.

The V gene is TRBV5-4, the J gene TRBJ2-5, with D perhaps matching TRBD2 (6 bases). The CDR3 has 14 residues. Germline CDR1 is SGHNT and CDR2 is YYREEE (reference sequence). V was clipped by 0 bases and J by 5 bases, with 11 bases between them. The chain's CDR3 is CASSLVGGLETQYF. The CDR3 DNA is TGTGCCAGCAGCTTGGTGGGGGGTCTGGAGACCCAGTACTTC.

The gene calls are TRBV4-2 and TRBJ1-1, with 7 positions matching TRBD1. The germline gives CDR1 LGHNA, CDR2 YNFKEQ. The CDR3 extends over 16 amino acids. V lost 0 bases to trimming and J lost 1 base; unmatched junction nucleotides: 5. CDR3 loop: CASSQDFGQENTEAFF. The DNA of the CDR3 is TGTGCCAGCAGCCAAGATTTCGGACAGGAGAACACTGAAGCTTTCTTT.

A remark on this clone: Germline and junction disagree at one end, which may indicate a read error. This chain uses TRBV11-2 with TRBJ1-4; D perhaps matches TRBD1 (5 bases). Per the germline V gene, CDR1 is SGHAT and CDR2 is FQNNGV. The CDR3 runs to 14 residues. The CDR3 is CTSSSTNGGGKLFF. DNA of the CDR3: TGTACCAGCAGCTCGACCAATGGGGGAGGGAAACTGTTTTTT.

This sequence joins TRBV4-1 and TRBJ2-3, with 9 bases matching TRBD2. The junction had 4 bases not matched to a gene; V was cut back by 4 bases and J by 2 bases. This CDR3 has 15 amino acids. The germline gives CDR1 MGHRA, CDR2 YSYEKL. CDR3 residues: CASSLGLAFTDTQYF. For the CDR3, the DNA is TGCGCCAGCAGCCTCGGACTAGCGTTCACAGATACGCAGTATTTT.

The chain combines TRBV5-1 with TRBJ2-7; D unclear. There are 14 residues in the CDR3. The germline V gene encodes CDR1 SGHRS and CDR2 YFSETQ. V shed 0 bases and J shed 4 bases, with 11 bases lying between them. Written as DNA, the CDR3 is TGCGCCAGCAGCTTGGTCCAGGCGCCGTACGAGCAGTACTTC. Its translation: CASSLVQAPYEQYF.

J is TRBJ1-1 and V is TRBV4-2, with D unclear. The V gene's germline CDR1 is LGHNA and CDR2 YNFKEQ. V lost 0 bases, J lost 5 bases, and 13 bases lay in between. This CDR3 has 15 residues. The CDR3 loop is CASSQEGQVGTEAFF. The CDR3 DNA sequence: TGTGCCAGCAGCCAAGAAGGCCAGGTGGGGACTGAAGCTTTCTTT.

This clone was seen only a few times. The chain links TRBV5-6 to TRBJ1-5, with a possible D match to TRBD1 (5 bases). V was cut by 1 base and J by 0 bases, with 8 bases left in between. The length of the CDR3 is 15 residues. CDR1 SGHDT and CDR2 YYEEEE come from the germline V gene. CDR3 bases: TGTGCCAGCAGCTTGCTCAGGGTTAGCAATCAGCCCCAGCATTTT. Translation: CASSLLRVSNQPQHF. The variable domain in full, completed from reference TRBV5-6 and TRBJ1-5, reads DAGVTQSPTHLIKTRGQQVTLRCSPKSGHDTVSWYQQALGQGPQFIFQYYEEEERQRGNFPDRFSGHQFPNYSSELNVNALLLGDSALYLCASSLLRVSNQPQHFGDGTRLSIL.

V gene TRBV3-1 (or the pseudogene TRBV3-2) combines with J gene TRBJ1-4; D might be TRBD1 (5 bases). Trimming took 3 bases from V and 8 from J, leaving 7 bases between them. This CDR3 comprises 12 residues. CDR1 and CDR2 from the germline V gene are LGHDT and YNNKEL (reference sequence). The CDR3 here is CASSHWGEKLFF. In nucleotides, the CDR3 is TGTGCCAGCAGCCATTGGGGGGAAAAACTGTTTTTT.

This clone was picked up a small number of times. The gene calls are TRBV2 and TRBJ2-1, with TRBD2 identical over 11 bases. Germline CDR1 and CDR2: SNHLY and FYNNEI. The CDR3 contains 16 residues. The junction had 5 bases not matched to a gene; V was cut back by 4 bases and J by 3 bases. The CDR3 region has the DNA TGTGCCAGCAGTGTTAGCGGGGGGGCCATCTACAATGAGCAGTTCTTC. The encoded protein is CASSVSGGAIYNEQFF.

The chain has TRBV7-9 and TRBJ1-2, with D possibly matching TRBD1 (5 bases). The length of the CDR3 is 14 residues. V was trimmed by 3 bases and J by 2 bases, leaving 10 bases between them. The germline CDR1 and CDR2 sequences are SEHNR and FQNEAQ (reference sequence). CDR3 sequence (DNA): TGTGCCAGCAGCTTGCCGACAGTCAACTATGGCTACACCTTC. This encodes CASSLPTVNYGYTF.

The CDR3 nucleotides read TGTGCCTGGAGGGTTAGGCTTCGGGACAGGAGATCGAACACTGAAGCTTTCTTT. Translated, it gives CAWRVRLRDRRSNTEAFF. The chain has TRBV30 and TRBJ1-1; 8 bases align to TRBD1. Germline V CDR1 and CDR2: GTSNPN, SVGIG (reference sequence). V gave up 3 bases and J gave up 1 base; unmatched junction bases: 16. The CDR3 is 18 residues long. The entire variable domain, with the rest obtained from reference TRBV30 and TRBJ1-1, is as follows: SQTIHQWPATLVQPVGSPLSLECTVEGTSNPNLYWYRQAAGRGLQLLFYSVGIGQISSEVPQNLSASRPQDRQFILSSKKLLLSDSGFYLCAWRVRLRDRRSNTEAFFGQGTRLTVV.

V is TRBV5-6 and J is TRBJ2-7, with TRBD2 identical over 7 bases. Germline lookup yields CDR1 SGHDT and CDR2 YYEEEE. Trimming at V came to 0 bases and at J to 0 bases, leaving 6 bases not matched to a gene. This CDR3 contains 16 residues. Here the CDR3 DNA reads TGTGCCAGCAGCTTGGAACTAGCGCGGAACTCCTACGAGCAGTACTTC. It translates to CASSLELARNSYEQYF. The full variable domain, with the rest looked up from reference TRBV5-6 and TRBJ2-7, is DAGVTQSPTHLIKTRGQQVTLRCSPKSGHDTVSWYQQALGQGPQFIFQYYEEEERQRGNFPDRFSGHQFPNYSSELNVNALLLGDSALYLCASSLELARNSYEQYFGPGTRLTVT.

The chain combines TRBV19 with TRBJ2-7, with D tentatively TRBD1 (6 bases). Germline CDR1 reads LNHDA; CDR2 reads SQIVND (reference sequence). V lost 0 bases, J lost 3 bases, and 12 bases lay in between. The CDR3 sequence is 15 residues long. The CDR3 loop is CASSIDRRGHYEQYF. DNA for the CDR3: TGTGCCAGTAGTATAGATCGAAGGGGACACTACGAGCAGTACTTC. Variable domain in full (rest from reference TRBV19 and TRBJ2-7): DGGITQSPKYLFRKEGQNVTLSCEQNLNHDAMYWYRQDPGQGLRLIYYSQIVNDFQKGDIAEGYSVSREKKESFPLTVTSAQKNPTAFYLCASSIDRRGHYEQYFGPGTRLTVT.

This clone was counted a few times. This rearrangement joins TRBV9 to TRBJ2-2; 9 bases are a match to TRBD2. The CDR3 consists of 16 residues. Germline CDR1 and CDR2: SGDLS and YYNGEE. V dropped 2 bases and J dropped 1; count of bases not matched to a gene: 3. DNA of the CDR3: TGTGCCAGCAGCGTTAGCGGGGGAGGGAACACCGGGGAGCTGTTTTTT. Encoded protein: CASSVSGGGNTGELFF.

The CDR3: CASSLGTSGNEQFF. The CDR3 DNA reads TGTGCCAGCAGTTTAGGGACTAGCGGCAATGAGCAGTTCTTC. The V call is TRBV6-6, the J call TRBJ2-1; TRBD2 matches 11 bases. Looked up from germline, CDR1 is MNHNY and CDR2 is SVGAGI (reference sequence). With V trimmed by 4 bases and J by 6 bases, 2 bases remained unmatched. The CDR3 is 14 residues long.

The chain is built from TRBV6-1 and TRBJ1-5; D possibly corresponds to TRBD1 (5 bases). CDR3 size: 14 residues. Germline V gene sequence: CDR1 MNHNS, CDR2 SASEGT. With 2 bases removed from V and 7 bases from J, the gap between germline ends came to 12 bases. CDR3 in DNA: TGTGCCAGCAGTGAAACGAGGGGAGGGCAGCCCCAGCATTTT. Its translation is CASSETRGGQPQHF.

The DNA for the CDR3 is TGCGCCAGCAGCTTGGAGGGAGGAACAGATACGCAGTATTTT. This gives the protein CASSLEGGTDTQYF. The chain carries TRBV5-1 and TRBJ2-3, with a tentative D call TRBD2 (6 bases). This CDR3 has 14 amino acids. Germline V lookup: CDR1 SGHRS, CDR2 YFSETQ. V lost 0 bases and J 3 bases, leaving 8 bases between the germline ends.

The count of this clone is one. The rearrangement uses TRBV5-1 and TRBJ2-5; D may be TRBD2 (5 bases). Per the germline V gene, CDR1 is SGHRS and CDR2 is YFSETQ. The CDR3 contains 14 residues. The germline V and J ends were trimmed by 2 bases and 4 bases, with 12 bases remaining between them. In DNA, the CDR3 is TGCGCCAGCAGCTTTGGCCCGGCGGGAGAGACCCAGTACTTC. Translating it yields CASSFGPAGETQYF.